Detailed here is one T cell receptor (beta chain). The antigen remains unidentified. The CDR3 length is 14 residues. The V end was cut by 0 bases, the J end by 0 bases, with 7 bases between. Germline V gene lookup returns CDR1 GTSNPN and CDR2 SVGIG (reference sequence). The sample belongs to a study of T cell responses to AZD1222 COVID-19 vaccine. General observations from the study: The donor group comprised mostly white British people and more females; the analysis possibly underestimated clonal diversity.

The repertoire was sequenced with immunoSEQ multiplex PCR; TCRdb's copy has only in-frame clones and lacks some. Among some 130,000 clones listed, 85% to 90% were seen once. The sample here was peripheral blood, taken on day 0 of AZD1222 vaccination. The V gene is TRBV30, the J gene TRBJ2-3; D possibly corresponds to TRBD2 (6 bases). This clonotype originated in an adult in good health. The DNA of the CDR3 is TGTGCCTGGAGTGTCGGGGGTAGCACAGATACGCAGTATTTT. This gives the protein CAWSVGGSTDTQYF.